This T cell receptor beta chain comes out of a study of blood T cell repertoires in COVID-19. Study information: The study drew acute and convalescent COVID-19 samples from the United States, Italy and Spain. From T cells, B-cell-depleted T cells, or PBMCs came the material, which was cDNA or gDNA.

In the source study's methods: Nucleated cell number was recorded as an estimate derived from reference gene primer amplification. Repertoires were generated with immunoSEQ multiplex PCR, while TCRdb's copy carries only in-frame clones and drops some. Clonal size and the V and J genes are those of that table, whereas D and trimming came from the DNA. The sample lists some 21,000 clones, about four fifths occurring once. Per the germline V gene, CDR1 is SGHTA and CDR2 is FQGNSA. Trimming stripped 4 bases from V and 2 bases from J, with 15 bases between. This CDR3 has 16 residues. The chain employs TRBV7-2 and TRBJ2-1, with D perhaps matching TRBD2 (5 bases). The sequenced sample was peripheral blood. The TCR originated in a human donor in a cohort sampled during active COVID-19. CDR3 in amino acids: CASSSRRGRAYNEQFF. CDR3 nucleotide sequence: TGTGCCAGCAGCTCGCGACGGGGTAGGGCCTACAATGAGCAGTTCTTC.